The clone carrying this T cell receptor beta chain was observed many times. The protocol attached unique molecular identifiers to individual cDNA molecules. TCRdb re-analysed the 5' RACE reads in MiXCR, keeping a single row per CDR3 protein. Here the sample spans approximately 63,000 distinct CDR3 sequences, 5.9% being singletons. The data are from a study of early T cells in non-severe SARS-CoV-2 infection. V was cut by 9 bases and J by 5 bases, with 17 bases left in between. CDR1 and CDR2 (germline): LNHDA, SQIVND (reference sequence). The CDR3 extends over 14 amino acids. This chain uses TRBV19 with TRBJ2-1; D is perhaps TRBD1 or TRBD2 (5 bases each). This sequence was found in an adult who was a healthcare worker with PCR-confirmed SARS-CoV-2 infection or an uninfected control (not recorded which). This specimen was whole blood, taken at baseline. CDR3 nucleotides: TGTGCCAGCCGCTTCTCCGGGACCAACAATGAGCAGTTCTTC. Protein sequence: CASRFSGTNNEQFF.